This TCR beta chain was observed in a study of Ad26.COV2.S vaccination and SARS-CoV-2 variants. Across the study: Ad26.COV2.S given intramuscularly, once or twice 56 days apart. General study findings and limits: In vaccinated individuals, spike-specific CD8+ and CD4+ T cell responses reportedly displayed substantial breadth.

Generated by immunoSEQ multiplex PCR, the TCRdb table keeps only in-frame clones and is missing some. This sample has roughly 380,000 clones, with roughly 81% found just once. Stated treatment: some 20 received Ad26.COV2.S at low or high dose, single or two shots; five or six received placebo; per-sample allocation not given. The study sampled participants on day 63 after the first vaccine or placebo injection. The vaccine delivered Wuhan-strain SARS-CoV-2 spike through an Ad26 vector. CDR3 length: 14 amino acids. The germline V gene has CDR1 SGHRS and CDR2 YFSETQ. The ends were cut back, 0 bases at V and 9 bases at J, with 13 bases in the middle. For this clone: Antigen: not known.

This specimen consisted of peripheral blood, obtained in a trial of Ad26.COV2.S vaccine versus placebo. The receptor's source is a person aged 18-60 years who received the Ad26.COV2.S COVID-19 vaccine or a placebo. This sequence joins TRBV5-1 and TRBJ2-1; no clear D gene. This CDR3 reads CASSLGDPWGEQFF. CDR3 nucleotides: TGCGCCAGCAGCTTGGGTGACCCCTGGGGTGAGCAGTTCTTC.